This T cell receptor beta chain was recorded in a study of T cell responses to AZD1222 COVID-19 vaccine. Here immunoSEQ multiplex PCR was the method, and the copy in TCRdb shows in-frame clones only, minus some. The sample lists fewer than 200,000 clones; roughly nine tenths were seen once. Details on this clone: Its antigen is not identified.

V gave up 1 base and J gave up 1 base, with 14 bases separating them. The CDR3 loop spans 17 amino acids. CDR1 and CDR2 (germline): MDHEN, SYDVKM. General study points: An increase in Spike-specific TCR breadth and depth was observed after two AZD1222 doses. Samples come after the peak T cell response, not at day 14. Nearly half of spike-specific TCRs reportedly target variant regions that are unmutated in the B.1.351 and B.1.1.7 variants. Baseline serology detected seropositivity in only six AZD1222 recipients.

This receptor was identified in an adult in good health. The specimen comprised peripheral blood, sampled on day 0 of AZD1222 vaccination. The chain is built from TRBV28 and TRBJ1-5; the D is unclear. CDR3 residues: CASSLSARRTSNQPQHF. The CDR3 DNA follows: TGTGCCAGCAGTTTATCAGCGAGAAGGACGAGCAATCAGCCCCAGCATTTT.